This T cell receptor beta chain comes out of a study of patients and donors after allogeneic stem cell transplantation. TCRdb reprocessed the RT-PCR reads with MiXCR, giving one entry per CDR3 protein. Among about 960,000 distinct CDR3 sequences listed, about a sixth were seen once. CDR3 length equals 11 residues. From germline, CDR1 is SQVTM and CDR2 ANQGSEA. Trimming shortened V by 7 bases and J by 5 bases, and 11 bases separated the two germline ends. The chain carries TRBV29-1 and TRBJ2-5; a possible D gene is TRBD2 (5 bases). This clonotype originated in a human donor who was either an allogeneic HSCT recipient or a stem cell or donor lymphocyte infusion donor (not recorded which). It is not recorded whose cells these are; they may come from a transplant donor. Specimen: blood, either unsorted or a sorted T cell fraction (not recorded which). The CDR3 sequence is CSGLQGETQYF. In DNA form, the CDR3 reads TGCAGCGGACTACAAGGGGAGACCCAGTACTTC.